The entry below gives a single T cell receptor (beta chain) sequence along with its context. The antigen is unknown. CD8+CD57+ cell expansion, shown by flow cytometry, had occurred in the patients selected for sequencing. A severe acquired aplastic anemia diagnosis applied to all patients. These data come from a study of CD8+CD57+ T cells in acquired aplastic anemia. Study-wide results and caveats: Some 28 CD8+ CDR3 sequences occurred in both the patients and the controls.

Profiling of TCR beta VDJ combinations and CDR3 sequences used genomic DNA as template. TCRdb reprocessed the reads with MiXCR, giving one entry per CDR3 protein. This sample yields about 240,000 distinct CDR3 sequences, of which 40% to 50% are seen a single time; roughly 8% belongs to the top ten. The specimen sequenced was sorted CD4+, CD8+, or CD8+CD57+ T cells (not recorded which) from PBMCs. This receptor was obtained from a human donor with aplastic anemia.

The CDR3 sequence is CASSPRDVVSGNTIYF. CDR3 nucleotide sequence: TGTGCCAGCAGCCCCCGGGACGTCGTCTCTGGAAACACCATATATTTT. The chain carries TRBV7-9 and TRBJ1-3; D perhaps matches TRBD1 (5 bases). With 5 bases removed from V and 0 bases from J, the gap between germline ends came to 14 bases. The V gene's germline CDR1 is SEHNR and CDR2 FQNEAQ (reference sequence). The CDR3 totals 16 residues.